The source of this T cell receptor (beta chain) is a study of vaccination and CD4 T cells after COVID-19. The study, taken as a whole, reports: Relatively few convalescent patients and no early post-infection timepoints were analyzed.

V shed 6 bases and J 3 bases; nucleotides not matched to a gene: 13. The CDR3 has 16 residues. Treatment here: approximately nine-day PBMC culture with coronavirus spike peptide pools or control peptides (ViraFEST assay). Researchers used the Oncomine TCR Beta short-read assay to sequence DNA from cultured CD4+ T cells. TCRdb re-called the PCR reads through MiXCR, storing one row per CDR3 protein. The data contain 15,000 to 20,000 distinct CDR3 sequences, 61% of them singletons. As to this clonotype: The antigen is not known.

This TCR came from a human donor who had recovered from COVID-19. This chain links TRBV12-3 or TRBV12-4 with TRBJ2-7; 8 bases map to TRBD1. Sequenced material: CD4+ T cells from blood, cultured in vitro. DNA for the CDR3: TGTGCCAGCAGGGGGTTGGGACAGGCGGGGCTCTACGAGCAGTACTTC. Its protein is CASRGLGQAGLYEQYF.